The present entry profiles one T cell receptor beta chain with its context. Its target is unknown. This entry is derived from a study of T cells in Graves' hyperthyroidism and ophthalmopathy. The overall study: Peripheral blood samples were taken at initial diagnosis, prior to any treatment.

General study results and limits: Clonotypes that were expanded in thyroid above 0.001 mostly appeared in blood too.

Amplified TCR beta CDR3 regions came from RNA transcripts. Using the HTBI primer set, a first-round RT-PCR was run on the TCR CDR3. TCRdb used MiXCR to reprocess the multiplex PCR reads, holding one entry per CDR3 protein. Counted here are a few hundred thousand distinct CDR3 sequences, about a sixth occurring once; the ten biggest clones make up around 6.6%. The origin of this receptor is a woman aged 25 to 45 with Graves' hyperthyroidism. The sample taken for sequencing was blood.

This chain's CDR3 is CASKRTTNTGELFF. The CDR3 nucleotides read TGTGCCAGCAAACGGACCACGAACACCGGGGAGCTGTTTTTT. This chain joins TRBV6-1 and TRBJ2-2; D remains unclear. The V end lost 7 bases, the J end lost 0 bases, and 9 bases lay between the germline ends. This CDR3 is built from 14 residues. Germline V gene sequence: CDR1 MNHNS, CDR2 SASEGT.